These 26 T cell receptor beta chains share one sample of origin, sequenced in a study of graft-versus-host responses after intestinal transplantation. Generated by immunoSEQ multiplex PCR, the TCRdb table keeps only in-frame clones and is missing some. The profile covers some 110,000 clones, with just over 90% appearing a single time and approximately 0.18% taken by the ten largest. These receptors have no known antigen. This sample comprised unstimulated CD4+ T cells sorted from spleen or lymph node cells, obtained before intestinal transplant. Receptor source: a human donor who received an intestinal transplant.

J is TRBJ1-2 and V is TRBV6-1; no firm D call. CDR1 and CDR2 (germline): MNHNS, SASEGT. The CDR3 is 13 residues long. V dropped 3 bases and J dropped 6 bases, with 11 bases sitting between them. DNA of the CDR3: TGTGCCAGCAGTGAGGAGGGTTGGGATGGCTACACCTTC. Amino acids: CASSEEGWDGYTF.

The V call is TRBV30, the J call TRBJ1-2; D ambiguous. Germline V gives CDR1 GTSNPN, CDR2 SVGIG (reference sequence). This CDR3 region has 16 residues. V lost 0 bases and J lost 0, with 14 bases in between. The CDR3: CAWSVLGRKTNYGYTF. The CDR3, as DNA: TGTGCCTGGAGTGTACTAGGGAGGAAGACTAACTATGGCTACACCTTC. The full variable domain, its missing parts supplied by reference TRBV30 and TRBJ1-2, is SQTIHQWPATLVQPVGSPLSLECTVEGTSNPNLYWYRQAAGRGLQLLFYSVGIGQISSEVPQNLSASRPQDRQFILSSKKLLLSDSGFYLCAWSVLGRKTNYGYTFGSGTRLTVV.

V usage is TRBV10-1 and J usage is TRBJ1-1, with 7 bases matching TRBD1. Germline trimming cut 5 bases from V and 4 bases from J; bases unmatched to any gene: 7. Germline V lookup: CDR1 WNHNN, CDR2 SYGVQD (reference sequence). There are 14 residues in the CDR3. As DNA, the CDR3 is TGCGCCAGCAGTAAAGGGGGCGCGGGCACTGAAGCTTTCTTT. Protein product: CASSKGGAGTEAFF.

In this sample, this clone turned up a few times. V and J are TRBV5-1 and TRBJ1-1; 11 bases agree with TRBD1. V was clipped by 7 bases and J by 11 bases; unmatched bases: 10. Per the germline V gene, CDR1 is SGHRS and CDR2 is YFSETQ. The CDR3 runs 13 residues. The CDR3 spells CASAEGTGGTAFF. The DNA of the CDR3 is TGCGCCAGCGCGGAGGGGACAGGGGGAACGGCTTTCTTT.

The chain has TRBV21-1 and TRBJ1-2; the table names TRBD1, a call not compared with the DNA. TRBV21-1 is a pseudogene locus. This CDR3 spans 18 amino acids. The DNA of the CDR3 is TGTGCCAGCAGCAAAGGAGGGGACAGGGGGGGAGCTAACTATGGCTACACCTTC. Encoded protein: CASSKGGDRGGANYGYTF.

V is TRBV11-2 and J is TRBJ2-1, with TRBD1 matching 12 bases. This CDR3 comprises 16 residues. Germline values: CDR1 SGHAT, CDR2 FQNNGV. Trimming removed 1 base from V and 7 bases from J; junction bases left unmatched: 5. The CDR3: CASSLGDRGQRNEQFF. CDR3 in DNA: TGTGCCAGCAGCTTAGGGGACAGGGGGCAGAGGAATGAGCAGTTCTTC.

The chain recombines TRBV28 with TRBJ2-1, with 9 bases identical to TRBD2. Trimming cost V 2 bases and J 0 bases; bases outside gene matches: 14. CDR3 length: 20 amino acids. From germline, CDR1 is MDHEN and CDR2 SYDVKM. The CDR3 DNA reads as TGTGCCAGCAGTTTACCCCGGAGCGGGAGGAGTATACTCTCCTACAATGAGCAGTTCTTC. Its translation: CASSLPRSGRSILSYNEQFF. Using reference TRBV28 and TRBJ2-1 for the parts outside the CDR3, the full variable domain is DVKVTQSSRYLVKRTGEKVFLECVQDMDHENMFWYRQDPGLGLRLIYFSYDVKMKEKGDIPEGYSVSREKKERFSLILESASTNQTSMYLCASSLPRSGRSILSYNEQFFGPGTRLTVL.

V and J are TRBV19 and TRBJ2-7; TRBD1 is a possible D gene (6 bases). The CDR3 has 15 amino acids. The V gene's germline CDR1 is LNHDA and CDR2 SQIVND (reference sequence). V shed 2 bases and J shed 0 bases, with 11 bases lying between them. CDR3 in amino acids: CASSITGTLSYEQYF. The CDR3 DNA follows: TGTGCCAGTAGTATAACCGGGACACTCTCCTACGAGCAGTACTTC.

The chain is built from TRBV6-1 and TRBJ2-7; D is unclear. The V end lost 4 bases, the J end lost 0 bases, and 16 bases lay between the germline ends. The CDR3 contains 16 residues. Per germline, CDR1 MNHNS and CDR2 SASEGT. This CDR3 reads CASSVALHIFSYEQYF. The CDR3 coding sequence is TGTGCCAGCAGTGTGGCACTACATATATTCTCCTACGAGCAGTACTTC.

The CDR3 nucleotides are TGTGCCAGCAGTCAAAGCGGGAGGGGCTACGAGCAGTACTTC. Protein product: CASSQSGRGYEQYF. The V gene is TRBV7-6, the J gene TRBJ2-7; 10 nucleotides align to TRBD2. The germline V gene has CDR1 SGHVS and CDR2 FNYEAQ. This CDR3 has 14 amino acids. The junction had 5 bases not matched to a gene; V was cut back by 6 bases and J by 3 bases. Full variable domain (missing parts from reference TRBV7-6 and TRBJ2-7): GAGVSQSPRYKVTKRGQDVALRCDPISGHVSLYWYRQALGQGPEFLTYFNYEAQQDKSGLPNDRFSAERPEGSISTLTIQRTEQRDSAMYRCASSQSGRGYEQYFGPGTRLTVT.

The V and J genes are TRBV14 and TRBJ2-4; D might be TRBD1 (6 bases). Looked up from germline, CDR1 is SGHDN and CDR2 is FVKESK. CDR3 length: 22 amino acids. V lost 0 bases, J lost 0 bases, and 27 bases lay in between. The CDR3 DNA follows: TGTGCCAGCAGCCAAGATATGAGGGGTTGGGGACACCTTCAAATAGCCAAAAACATTCAGTACTTC. It yields the protein CASSQDMRGWGHLQIAKNIQYF.

V gene TRBV6-1 combines with J gene TRBJ1-5, with no clear D. V gave up 1 base and J gave up 5 bases, with 12 bases separating them. The CDR3 runs 15 residues. Germline V gives CDR1 MNHNS, CDR2 SASEGT. The CDR3 sequence: CASSEVSELYQPQHF. The DNA for the CDR3 is TGTGCCAGCAGTGAAGTCTCAGAACTATATCAGCCCCAGCATTTT.

This rearrangement joins TRBV7-6 to TRBJ2-2; D remains ambiguous. Germline values: CDR1 SGHVS, CDR2 FNYEAQ. The CDR3 has 14 amino acids. The V and J ends lost 1 base and 1 base respectively, with 4 bases between them. CDR3 sequence reads: CASSLVVNTGELFF. In DNA form, the CDR3 reads TGTGCCAGCAGCTTAGTAGTGAACACCGGGGAGCTGTTTTTT.

V and J are TRBV5-4 and TRBJ1-1; TRBD1 aligns across 8 bases. V gave up 0 bases and J gave up 11 bases; unmatched junction bases: 9. CDR3 length equals 14 residues. CDR1 and CDR2 (germline): SGHNT, YYREEE (reference sequence). CDR3 DNA sequence: TGTGCCAGCAGCTTGGGCACCGGGACAGGAAACGCTTTCTTT. It yields the protein CASSLGTGTGNAFF.

The V gene is TRBV5-8, the J gene TRBJ2-5; D call uncertain. Between the trimmed V and J ends, which lost 4 bases and 7 bases, there was a span of 11 bases. There are 12 residues in the CDR3. Germline-derived CDR1 and CDR2 are SGHTS and YDEGEE. DNA of the CDR3: TGTGCCAGCAGCACCTCCGGGTGGACCCAGTACTTC. It specifies CASSTSGWTQYF.

This clone was observed once. This rearrangement joins TRBV7-2 to TRBJ1-1; the D is unclear. V was trimmed by 5 bases and J by 1 base, leaving 8 bases between them. Germline loops: CDR1 SGHTA, CDR2 FQGNSA. The CDR3 loop spans 13 amino acids. CDR3 bases: TGTGCCAGCAGCCCTAACTGGAACACTGAAGCTTTCTTT. Its translation is CASSPNWNTEAFF.

The V gene is TRBV7-8, the J gene TRBJ2-5, with 7 bases lining up with TRBD2. Trimming cost V 0 bases and J 4 bases; bases outside gene matches: 2. The CDR3 contains 14 residues. Germline V gene lookup returns CDR1 SGHVS and CDR2 FQNEAQ. CDR3 residues: CASSLAGGRETQYF. The CDR3 bases are TGTGCCAGCAGCTTAGCGGGCGGGAGAGAGACCCAGTACTTC.

The chain links TRBV5-6 to TRBJ2-1, with D hard to call. Germline-derived CDR1 and CDR2 are SGHDT and YYEEEE. Trimming took off 0 bases at V and 0 bases at J, with 7 bases between the two ends. CDR3 length: 15 amino acids. CDR3 residues: CASSLDSFSYNEQFF. CDR3 nucleotide sequence: TGTGCCAGCAGCTTGGACAGTTTCTCCTACAATGAGCAGTTCTTC. The full variable domain, its missing parts supplied by reference TRBV5-6 and TRBJ2-1, is DAGVTQSPTHLIKTRGQQVTLRCSPKSGHDTVSWYQQALGQGPQFIFQYYEEEERQRGNFPDRFSGHQFPNYSSELNVNALLLGDSALYLCASSLDSFSYNEQFFGPGTRLTVL.

The V gene is TRBV28, the J gene TRBJ2-3; D may be TRBD1 (5 bases). The CDR3 extends over 12 amino acids. Trimming took off 3 bases at V and 7 bases at J, with 8 bases between the two ends. The germline CDR1 and CDR2 sequences are MDHEN and SYDVKM. This CDR3 is CASSFDRNTQYF. The DNA of the CDR3 is TGTGCCAGCAGTTTCGACAGAAATACGCAGTATTTT.

The chain is built from TRBV6-5 and TRBJ2-7; TRBD2 is a possible D gene (5 bases). Deletions cut 5 bases from V and 3 bases from J, with 8 bases between. The CDR3 length is 12 residues. Germline CDR1 MNHEY, CDR2 SVGAGI. Here the CDR3 reads CASSPDFYEQYF. CDR3 in DNA: TGTGCCAGCAGTCCGGACTTCTACGAGCAGTACTTC.

The CDR3 coding sequence is TGTGCCAGCAGTGATTACAGGGGGCCCCCATATGGCTACACCTTC. Translated, it gives CASSDYRGPPYGYTF. The chain uses TRBV6-6 and TRBJ1-2; 9 nucleotides agree with TRBD1. The CDR3 covers 15 residues. The germline gives CDR1 MNHNY, CDR2 SVGAGI (reference sequence). V shed 5 bases and J 5 bases; nucleotides not matched to a gene: 9.

The chain uses TRBV7-2 and TRBJ1-5; 9 bases are a match to TRBD1. Germline loops: CDR1 SGHTA, CDR2 FQGNSA. Losses at the gene ends were 2 bases for V and 6 bases for J; bases not matched to a gene: 11. This CDR3 is 17 amino acids long. CDR3 amino acids: CASSLITGGGFSQPQHF. CDR3 in DNA: TGTGCCAGCAGCTTAATCACAGGGGGCGGGTTTAGTCAGCCCCAGCATTTT.

The V gene is TRBV7-9, the J gene TRBJ1-2; D might be TRBD1 (5 bases). The CDR3 has 15 amino acids. CDR1 SEHNR and CDR2 FQNEAQ come from the germline V gene (reference sequence). Trimming took 6 bases from V and 5 from J, leaving 19 bases between them. CDR3 in DNA: TGTGCCAGCAGACTCGTGGGGGGGAAATTTTATGGCTACACCTTC. Protein sequence: CASRLVGGKFYGYTF.

This chain joins TRBV27 and TRBJ1-5; D might be TRBD1 (5 bases). V was trimmed by 3 bases and J by 0 bases, leaving 9 bases between them. Germline values: CDR1 MNHEY, CDR2 SMNVEV (reference sequence). This CDR3 is 15 amino acids long. CDR3 sequence (DNA): TGTGCCAGCAGTTTGCGGGGCTATAGCAATCAGCCCCAGCATTTT. Translation gives CASSLRGYSNQPQHF.

This clone was observed a handful of times. The chain couples TRBV15 to TRBJ1-5, with D perhaps matching TRBD1 (5 bases). The CDR3 is 15 amino acids. The V and J ends lost 1 base and 2 bases respectively, with 9 bases between them. Germline CDR1 LNHNV, CDR2 YYDKDF (reference sequence). The CDR3 region is CATSRVGAGNQPQHF. DNA for the CDR3: TGTGCCACCAGCAGAGTAGGGGCGGGCAATCAGCCCCAGCATTTT.

This rearrangement joins TRBV6-5 to TRBJ1-1; D not resolved. Between the trimmed V and J ends, which lost 2 bases and 2 bases, there was a span of 6 bases. This CDR3 has 13 amino acids. The germline V gene encodes CDR1 MNHEY and CDR2 SVGAGI. The CDR3 sequence is CASSYTRNTEAFF. The CDR3 DNA sequence: TGTGCCAGCAGTTACACCAGAAACACTGAAGCTTTCTTT.